This T cell receptor beta chain was obtained from a study of blood T cell repertoires in COVID-19. Whole-study context: Researchers got acute and convalescent COVID-19 samples from the United States, Italy and Spain. Sample material is recorded as cDNA or gDNA derived from T cells, B-cell-depleted T cells, or PBMCs.

Study processing details: From reference gene primer amplification, estimates of nucleated cell counts were derived. Sequencing was performed with immunoSEQ multiplex PCR; in TCRdb, only in-frame clones are kept and a portion is missing. V and J calls plus clone size are reproduced from that table; the DNA served to infer D and trimming. The table lists about 68,000 clones, around 80% of them singletons. The material sequenced was peripheral blood. This clonotype was sampled from a woman between 50 and 59 years old with acute or convalescent COVID-19.

This CDR3 is CAWRGTGNEQFF. For the CDR3, the DNA is TGTGCCTGGAGGGGCACCGGCAATGAGCAGTTCTTC. V gene TRBV30 combines with J gene TRBJ2-1; D not resolved. Trimming left V 3 bases short and J 6 bases short, with 9 bases between. Germline CDR1 GTSNPN, CDR2 SVGIG (reference sequence). The length of the CDR3 is 12 residues.